This T cell receptor beta chain was documented in a study of neurological immune-mediated disorders. Findings of the study overall: When the repertoires were sorted by phylogenetic grouping, those of 18 of 34 multiple sclerosis patients ended up in one related-CDR3 cluster, a possible signature. The absence of shared CDR3 amino acid sequences among expanded clones across subjects suggests private repertoires in all groups.

The table lists this clonotype with many counts. The target antigen is unknown. The unsorted libraries were produced from 2 million PBMCs held at -80 C. CDR1 is DFQATT and CDR2 is SNEGSKA in the germline V gene (reference sequence). Trimming took 5 bases from V and 5 from J, leaving 18 bases between them. This CDR3 is 14 amino acids long. Synthesis of cDNA was performed by 5'RACE using 10-nucleotide random UMIs. TCRdb analysed the 5' RACE reads with MiXCR anew, one entry per CDR3 protein. The sample records 60,000 to 70,000 distinct CDR3 sequences, over 5% being singletons. The chain links TRBV20-1 to TRBJ2-5; D may be TRBD1 or TRBD2 (7 bases each). The receptor's source is a human donor with multiple sclerosis. The donor label of this sample is uncertain. Sequencing was done on a sample of PBMCs. Here the CDR3 DNA reads TGCAGTGCTCCGGGGAGGGGGCAGTTGGAGACCCAGTACTTC. Residues: CSAPGRGQLETQYF.